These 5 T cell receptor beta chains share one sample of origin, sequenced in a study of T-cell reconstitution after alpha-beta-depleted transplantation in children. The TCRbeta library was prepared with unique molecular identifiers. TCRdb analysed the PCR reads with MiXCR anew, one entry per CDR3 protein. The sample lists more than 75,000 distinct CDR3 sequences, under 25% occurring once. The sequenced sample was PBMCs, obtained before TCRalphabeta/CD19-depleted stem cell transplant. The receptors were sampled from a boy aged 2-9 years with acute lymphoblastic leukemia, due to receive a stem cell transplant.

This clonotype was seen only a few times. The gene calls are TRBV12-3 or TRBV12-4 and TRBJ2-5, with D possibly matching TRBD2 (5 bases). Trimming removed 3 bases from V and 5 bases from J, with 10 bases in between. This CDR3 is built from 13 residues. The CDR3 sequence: CASSFRGIETQYF. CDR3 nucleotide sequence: TGTGCCAGCAGTTTCCGGGGTATCGAGACCCAGTACTTC.

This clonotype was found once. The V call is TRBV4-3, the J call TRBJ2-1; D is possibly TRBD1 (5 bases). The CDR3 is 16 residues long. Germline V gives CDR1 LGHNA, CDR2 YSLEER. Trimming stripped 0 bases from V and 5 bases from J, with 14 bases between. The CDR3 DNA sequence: TGCGCCAGCAGCCAAGATTTCCAGGGCCTACACAATGAGCAGTTCTTC. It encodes CASSQDFQGLHNEQFF.

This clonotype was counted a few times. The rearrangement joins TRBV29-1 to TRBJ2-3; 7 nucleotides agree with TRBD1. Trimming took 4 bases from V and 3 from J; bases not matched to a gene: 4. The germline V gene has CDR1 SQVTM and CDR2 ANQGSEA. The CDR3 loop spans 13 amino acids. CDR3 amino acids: CSVGDSSTDTQYF. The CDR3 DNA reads TGCAGCGTTGGGGACAGCTCGACAGATACGCAGTATTTT.

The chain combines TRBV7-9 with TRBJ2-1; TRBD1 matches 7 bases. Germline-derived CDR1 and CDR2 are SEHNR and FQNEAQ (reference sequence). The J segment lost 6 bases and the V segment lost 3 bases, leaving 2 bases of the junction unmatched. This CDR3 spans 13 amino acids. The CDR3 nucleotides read TGTGCCAGCAGCTTGGGACAGAGCAATGAGCAGTTCTTC. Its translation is CASSLGQSNEQFF.

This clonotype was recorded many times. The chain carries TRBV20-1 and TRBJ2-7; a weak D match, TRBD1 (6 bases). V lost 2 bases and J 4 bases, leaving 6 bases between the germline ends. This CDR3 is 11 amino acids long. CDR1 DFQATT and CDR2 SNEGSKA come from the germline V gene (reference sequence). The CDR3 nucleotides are TGCAGTGCTAGACAGGGGTACGAGCAGTACTTC. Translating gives CSARQGYEQYF.